The entry below gives a single T cell receptor beta chain sequence along with its context. What it binds is not known. The CDR3 covers 14 residues. The V segment lost 4 bases and the J segment 7 bases; nucleotides outside the gene matches: 8. CDR1 and CDR2 (germline): KGHSH, LQKENI. A single record per CDR3 protein comes from TCRdb applying MiXCR to the RT-PCR reads. Among around 520,000 distinct CDR3 sequences listed, 10% to 15% were seen once. This entry comes from a study of response to subunit inactivated influenza vaccine. Study-wide results and limits: The authors suggested that every seasonal influenza vaccination recruits few new T cells.

The sequencing used PBMCs from blood, collected on the day of vaccination. This chain uses TRBV18 with TRBJ1-2; 8 positions agree with TRBD1. This TCR came from a man aged 45 to 65 who received an inactivated influenza vaccine. This CDR3 is CASSQDRTGTGYTF. In nucleotides, the CDR3 is TGTGCCAGCTCACAGGATCGGACAGGGACTGGCTACACCTTC.